The clone carrying this T cell receptor beta chain was observed a handful of times. These data belong to a study of shared clonotypes between healthy human individuals. From germline, CDR1 is SGHVS and CDR2 FNYEAQ. V was cut by 1 base and J by 1 base, with 4 bases left in between. The CDR3 spans 13 residues. Replicate PCRs run on unsorted PBMC used around 0.3 ug DNA, which was 30,000 to 35,000 T cell genomes. Using immunoSEQ multiplex PCR, the repertoire was profiled, and TCRdb retains in-frame clones only, with some absent. The sample gives fewer than 600,000 clones, roughly four fifths of which show up once; more than 10% is in the top ten.

The receptor comes from a woman aged 40 to 55 in good health. Some clones in this sample may be carry-over from other donors' samples. The V gene is TRBV7-6, the J gene TRBJ1-1; no definite D call. The sample comprised PBMCs. Here the CDR3 DNA reads TGTGCCAGCAGCTTAGAGGGGAACACTGAAGCTTTCTTT. Translating gives CASSLEGNTEAFF.